The rows below give T cell receptor beta chains drawn from one sample of a study of T and B cells in COVID-19 patients. TCRdb re-called the multiplex PCR reads with MiXCR, one entry per CDR3 protein. Of around 9,000 distinct CDR3 sequences listed, around 33% are singletons. Sequences were obtained from blood. These receptors were obtained from a human donor who had recovered from COVID-19. Both conserved end residues are part of each CDR3. The D gene is left open where the match is weak. The size of a clone is reported for some rows only, either as once, few or many, or as a class for expanded clones.

>17|TRBJ2-1|-|few|TRBV12-3/TRBV12-4
TGTGCCAGCACTCTAAGCCATGCCGGGGGTCGGGGCAATGAGCAGTTCTTC
CASTLSHAGGRGNEQFF
>15|TRBJ1-2|TRBD1|-|TRBV6-5
TGTGCCAGCAGTGTTCCGGGACAGGGGGCAGTTGGCTACACCTTC
CASSVPGQGAVGYTF
>15|TRBJ1-3|-|-|TRBV19
TGTGCCAGTAGGGCAGGGGAGCGCTCTGGAAACACCATATATTTT
CASRAGERSGNTIYF
>18|TRBJ2-5|-|-|TRBV18
TGTGCCAGCTCACGAGCCCCGGTGGCGGGGCATATAAAAGAGACCCAGTACTTC
CASSRAPVAGHIKETQYF
>13|TRBJ1-5|-|-|TRBV25-1
TGTGCCAGCAGTGGTCAGGGGTTGCAGCCCCAGCATTTT
CASSGQGLQPQHF
>15|TRBJ1-6|-|few|TRBV12-3/TRBV12-4
TGTGCCAGCAGTTTAGTCAGCTCCTATAATTCACCCCTCCACTTT
CASSLVSSYNSPLHF
>11|TRBJ1-1|-|few|TRBV6-5
TGTGCCAGCAGCCAAAAAGGAGGAGCTTTCTTT
CASSQKGGAFF
>16|TRBJ2-3|TRBD1|few|TRBV6-2/TRBV6-3
TGTGCCAGCAGTTATGAGGGGGGACAGGGCAGAGATACGCAGTATTTT
CASSYEGGQGRDTQYF
>16|TRBJ2-7|TRBD2|-|TRBV14
TGTGCCAGCAGCCAAGAACTAGCGGGGGATCGCTACGAGCAGTACTTC
CASSQELAGDRYEQYF
>12|TRBJ1-1|-|medium-sized|TRBV19
TGTGCCAGTAGTGCGGGAAACACTGAAGCTTTCTTT
CASSAGNTEAFF
>15|TRBJ1-5|-|-|TRBV20-1
TGCAGTGCTAGGAAGAGCCAGGGGACGAATCAGCCCCAGCATTTT
CSARKSQGTNQPQHF
>16|TRBJ2-2|TRBD1|-|TRBV24-1
TGTGCCACCAGTGATCCCGGGACAGTAAACACCGGGGAGCTGTTTTTT
CATSDPGTVNTGELFF